This T cell receptor (beta chain) was sequenced for a study of regulatory T cells in long-lasting Graves disease. Time point in this sample: newly diagnosed GD, antithyroid drugs for less than 3 months. Preparation of the TCR library used RNA extracted from PBMCs. American Thyroid Association guidelines defined Graves' disease diagnosis. This clonotype was detected ten times or more. Library construction for TCR beta used iRepertoire HTBI primers and Arm-PCR of CDR3 regions. TCRdb redid the calling of the multiplex PCR reads with MiXCR, one entry per CDR3 protein. The repertoire includes 550,000 to 650,000 distinct CDR3 sequences, approximately 16% of them detected once, and more than 10% sits in the top ten. The same specimen was also included in a second study, on T cells in Graves' hyperthyroidism and ophthalmopathy. That paper adds: With the HTBI primer set, the TCR CDR3 went through a first round of RT-PCR.

Source: peripheral blood mononuclear cells (PBMCs), taken at new diagnosis, from a patient treated with antithyroid drugs. The sequence was collected from a man younger than 35 with Graves disease.

The CDR3 sequence: CASSPTQGEGEQYF. The CDR3 nucleotides are TGTGCCAGCAGCCCGACACAGGGGGAGGGCGAGCAGTACTTC. The V call is TRBV9, the J call TRBJ2-7, with D possibly TRBD1 on 8 matching bases. V was shortened by 4 bases and J by 6 bases, with 17 bases between the two germline ends. The CDR3 runs to 14 residues. Germline V gene sequence: CDR1 SGDLS, CDR2 YYNGEE.